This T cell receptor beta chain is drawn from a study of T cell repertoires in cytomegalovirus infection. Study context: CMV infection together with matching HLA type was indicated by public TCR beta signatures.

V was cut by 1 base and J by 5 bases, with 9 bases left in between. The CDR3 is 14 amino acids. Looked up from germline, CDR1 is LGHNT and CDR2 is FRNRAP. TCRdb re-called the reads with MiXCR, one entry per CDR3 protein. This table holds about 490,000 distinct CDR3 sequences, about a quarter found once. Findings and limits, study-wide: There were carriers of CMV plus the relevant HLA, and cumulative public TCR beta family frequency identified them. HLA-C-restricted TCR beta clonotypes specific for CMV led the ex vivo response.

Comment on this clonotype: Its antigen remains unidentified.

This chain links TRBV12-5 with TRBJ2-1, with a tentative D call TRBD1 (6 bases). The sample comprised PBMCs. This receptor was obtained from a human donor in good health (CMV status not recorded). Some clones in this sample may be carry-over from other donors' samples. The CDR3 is CASGLDRAHNEQFF. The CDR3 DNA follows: TGTGCTAGTGGTTTGGACAGGGCCCACAATGAGCAGTTCTTC.